Included here is one TCR beta chain sequence, with context. With 5 bases clipped from V and 0 bases from J, the junction kept 9 bases outside the gene matches. The CDR3 consists of 17 residues. From germline, CDR1 is MDHEN and CDR2 SYDVKM. This sample was included in a study of blood T cell repertoires in COVID-19. Whole-study context: Acute-phase and convalescent COVID-19 samples originated in the United States, Italy and Spain. Sources were T cells, B-cell-depleted T cells, or PBMCs; the material itself was cDNA or gDNA.

Method: immunoSEQ multiplex PCR; TCRdb's copy keeps in-frame clones and lacks some. The repertoire includes over 130,000 clones, 86% of them detected once, and roughly 3.4% sits in the top ten. The TCR was taken from a man between 65 and 85 years old with acute or convalescent COVID-19. Sequencing was done on a sample of peripheral blood. This chain joins TRBV28 and TRBJ2-7; 11 bases line up with TRBD2. The CDR3 sequence: CASSPLGLAETSYEQYF. Here the CDR3 DNA reads TGTGCCAGCAGTCCGTTGGGACTAGCGGAAACCTCCTACGAGCAGTACTTC.